This T cell receptor beta chain was sequenced for a study of shared clonotypes between healthy human individuals. CDR1 and CDR2 from the germline V gene are MDHEN and SYDVKM. The CDR3 has 13 amino acids. With 3 bases removed from V and 5 bases from J, the gap between germline ends came to 10 bases. Tens of millions of PBMCs were counted before genomic DNA extraction. The protocol was immunoSEQ multiplex PCR, while the TCRdb copy is restricted to in-frame clones and leaves out a portion. The sample consists of hundreds of thousands of clones, about 76% of them appearing once. The count of this clone is one.

The chain combines TRBV28 with TRBJ2-5; perhaps TRBD2 as D (6 bases). This TCR was sampled from a woman in her thirties or forties in good health. Some clones in this sample may be carry-over from other donors' samples. The specimen was PBMCs. In DNA, the CDR3 is TGTGCCAGCAGTTTCCCGGGAGTGGAGACCCAGTACTTC. Encoded protein: CASSFPGVETQYF.